This TCR beta chain stems from a study of shared clonotypes between healthy human individuals (dated by TCRdb to 2020 to 2022). Context from the whole study: The cohort included three men and two women between 18 and 49 years of age. For each donor, three plates each were used for CD4 naive and CD4 memory, two plates were used for CD8 naive, and one plate was used for CD8 memory. To estimate repertoire size and how much clonotypes are shared between individuals, the study performed deep sequencing of blood TCR repertoires from 4 to 6 healthy adults. Per donor, leukapheresis produced somewhere between about 0.85 and 10 billion PBMCs. To increase sequencing depth and limit assay-specific biases, TCR repertoire library preparation and sequencing were carried out by different laboratories using diverse techniques.

V lost 4 bases and J lost 2 bases, and the count of bases not matched to a germline gene is 3. Taken from cysteine to phenylalanine, the CDR3 has 13 residues. Only the CDR3 DNA stays, 39 bases, in frame from base 1. Per the germline V gene, SQVTM is the CDR1 and ANQGSEA is the CDR2. CD8 naive samples were obtained by positive selection for CCR7 among CD45RO-negative cells, yielding a CD45RA+CCR7+ population from which TemRA cells were excluded. The donors were healthy, HIV-negative adults with no recently reported acute infections or vaccinations. All donors were Caucasian adults living in Nashville, Tennessee, USA. Blood was collected by leukapheresis, and PBMCs were isolated by Ficoll-Histopaque density gradient centrifugation and then cryopreserved in liquid nitrogen vapor phase. Analytical flow cytometry was used to check the purity and quantity of every magnetically sorted T cell population. From each sorted fraction, genomic DNA was isolated and quantified by UV absorbance on a Nanodrop 2000c.

Using the deep immunoSEQ assay, TCR CDR3 regions were amplified from genomic DNA by multiplex PCR. Extracted genomic DNA from each cell subset was distributed evenly across all wells of several immunoSEQ 96-well plates, and each plate was treated as a replicate. For sorted subsets, each replicate PCR was loaded with around 220 ng genomic DNA, equivalent to 30,000 or so T cell genomes. The purified libraries were quantified using a Qubit 3.0 fluorometer, sized with a Bioanalyzer 2100, and then quantified again using the KAPA Library Quantification kit. Each immunoSEQ 96-well plate was sequenced on its own single-read 150-cycle Illumina NextSeq 550 flow cell. For the original study's pipeline: Because only junctional sequences without quality scores were contained in the immunoSEQ output, filtering matching that applied to full-length reads could not be performed. To assign V/J genes and CDR3, sequences were annotated using PyIR, a Python wrapper for IgBLAST v1.9, with IMGT germline references. Any read was removed if the V/J assignment was weak (E-value above 1e-6), the CDR3 was missing, or the read contained stop codons, out-of-frame junctions, or ambiguous translated residues. V3J clonotypes were defined as sequences sharing an identical inferred V gene, J gene, and CDR3 amino acid sequence. To compute the percentage overlap between repertoires, the number of shared unique clonotypes was divided by the size of the smaller repertoire. RTK rarefaction, the Chao1 estimator, and Recon v2.1 estimates of unobserved clonotypes were used to assess repertoire richness. For all TCRbeta clonotypes obtained by the gDNA method from four donors, generation probabilities were computed with OLGA. This is the immuneACCESS table as TCRdb keeps it, with only in-frame sequences that have V and J called. A part of the clones is gone; compared with another copy, unresolved V genes explain less than half, and the rest is unexplained. V, J and clone size are taken as reported in that table, and D and trimming were inferred from the DNA itself. In all, the sample holds roughly 810,000 clones, and 96% of those were seen once. Clones ranked in the top ten supply less than 0.3% of the sample.

Results the study describes overall, beyond this receptor: Larger estimated clonotype richness was generally found for naive subsets than for memory subsets. Pairwise subsampling led to the expectation that sequencing depth would affect the degree of clonotype sharing among donors. Compared with non-shared clonotypes, the clonotypes found in all four sorted-subset donors had higher generation probabilities. Sharing across a few donors was observed for around 5% of naive CD4, 3% to 3.5% of naive CD8, 2% to 2.5% of memory CD4, and roughly 0.4% of memory CD8 clonotypes. Because the study included a small number of donors, the genetic and exposure-history diversity represented was limited. Sampling was restricted to blood, and TCR repertoires in tissues likely differ from the TCR repertoires found in blood. Even with the large sequencing depth, rarefaction of the sorted-subset datasets indicated that sequencing was incomplete.

Regarding this clone: Its antigen specificity is not known. Base-call qualities are not available, and no considerably larger clone is one nucleotide away.

The V and J genes are TRBV29-1 and TRBJ2-7, and TRBD2 aligns with 9 junction nucleotides. The sequenced sample consisted of naive CD8+ T cells sorted from blood. Sample cell subset or site, as interpreted from the label and publication: CD45RA+CCR7+. This TCR was recovered from a man aged 25 to 40 in good health. Here is the DNA: TGCAGCGTTGGGGCGGGAGGGCCCTACGAGCAGTACTTC. Its product reads: CSVGAGGPYEQYF.